Following are 31 T cell receptor beta chains from one sample sequenced in a study of blood T cell repertoires in COVID-19 (dated by TCRdb to the early 2020s). The method was the immunoSEQ multiplex PCR assay. Here the immuneACCESS table is served through TCRdb, limited to in-frame sequences with V and J called. Missing clones are a known gap in these copies; in checked studies unresolved V genes cover under half, and the rest lacks a known reason. The sample has hundreds of thousands of clones on record, less than 85% of them singletons. The ten biggest clones cover 4% to 6% of the sample. The sequencing input was peripheral blood. The receptor set was obtained from a woman aged 80 or older with active or convalescent COVID-19.

This clone was observed a few times. The chain combines TRBV5-5 with TRBJ1-3; D perhaps matches TRBD1 (6 bases). The CDR3 covers 15 residues. The V gene's germline CDR1 is SGHKS and CDR2 YYEKEE (reference sequence). V was shortened by 3 bases and J by 2 bases, with 12 bases between the two germline ends. The chain's CDR3 is CASSWGSGAGNTIYF. CDR3 nucleotide sequence: TGTGCCAGCAGCTGGGGGTCAGGGGCTGGAAACACCATATATTTT.

This chain uses TRBV5-5 with TRBJ1-1, with 8 bases that match TRBD1. This CDR3 is built from 15 residues. Germline V gene data show CDR1 as SGHKS and CDR2 as YYEKEE (reference sequence). The J segment lost 6 bases and the V segment lost 4 bases, leaving 11 bases of the junction unmatched. The CDR3: CASSRIGQGSAEAFF. The CDR3 DNA follows: TGTGCCAGCAGCCGGATTGGACAGGGTAGCGCTGAAGCTTTCTTT.

The CDR3 DNA follows: TGTGCCAGTAGTGCCGACAGGGTACGGGAAAAACTGTTTTTT. Translating it yields CASSADRVREKLFF. The rearrangement joins TRBV19 to TRBJ1-4; 7 bases line up with TRBD1. J was trimmed by 8 bases and V by 5 bases; bases with no gene match: 8. Germline CDR1 is LNHDA and CDR2 is SQIVND (reference sequence). The CDR3 runs 14 residues.

The chain employs TRBV10-3 and TRBJ1-1; TRBD1 aligns across 8 bases. Germline CDR1 and CDR2: ENHRY and SYGVKD. V shed 4 bases, J shed 5 bases, and the junction held 3 bases outside the gene matches. The CDR3 contains 13 residues. The CDR3 here is CAISVQGGTEAFF. The CDR3, as DNA: TGTGCCATCAGTGTACAGGGGGGGACTGAAGCTTTCTTT.

The sample holds one count of this clone. This sequence joins TRBV5-6 and TRBJ2-7; 8 positions match TRBD1. The CDR3 runs 16 residues. Germline V gene lookup returns CDR1 SGHDT and CDR2 YYEEEE. V shed 3 bases and J 4 bases; nucleotides not matched to a gene: 12. CDR3: CASSYRQGTAAYEQYF. As DNA, the CDR3 is TGTGCCAGCAGCTACCGACAGGGGACAGCGGCGTACGAGCAGTACTTC.

This sequence joins TRBV3-1 (or the pseudogene TRBV3-2) and TRBJ1-6, with 12 positions matching TRBD1. Germline CDR1 and CDR2: LGHDT and YNNKEL (reference sequence). The CDR3 contains 15 residues. V trimming: 2 bases; J trimming: 10 bases; junction bases outside the gene matches: 3. The CDR3 coding sequence is TGTGCCAGCAGCCAATCCGGGACAGGGGGCTCACCCCTCCACTTT. This gives the protein CASSQSGTGGSPLHF.

Only one count was recorded for this clone. The rearrangement links TRBV12-3 or TRBV12-4 to TRBJ2-1, with TRBD1 as a possible D gene (5 bases). CDR3 length equals 12 residues. Trimming took 2 bases from V and 6 from J, leaving 5 bases between them. DNA of the CDR3: TGTGCCAGCAGTTTAAGGGGCAATGAGCAGTTCTTC. This sequence encodes CASSLRGNEQFF.

The rearrangement uses TRBV5-1 and TRBJ2-2, with 7 bases fitting TRBD2. Germline values: CDR1 SGHRS, CDR2 YFSETQ. With V trimmed by 3 bases and J by 1 base, 9 bases remained unmatched. CDR3 size: 17 residues. This chain's CDR3 is CASSSLWVAGNTGELFF. The CDR3 DNA reads TGCGCCAGCAGCTCACTTTGGGTAGCGGGGAACACCGGGGAGCTGTTTTTT.

The chain has TRBV27 and TRBJ1-6; D remains ambiguous. This CDR3 contains 16 residues. Deletions cut 6 bases from V and 4 bases from J, with 16 bases between. From germline, CDR1 is MNHEY and CDR2 SMNVEV (reference sequence). The CDR3 nucleotides read TGTGCCAGCAGCCGTAGACTGGGTATTTATAATTCACCCCTCCACTTT. It is translated as CASSRRLGIYNSPLHF.

This clone was recorded once. V is TRBV3-1 (or the pseudogene TRBV3-2) and J is TRBJ2-3; TRBD2 matches at 10 bases. From germline, CDR1 is LGHDT and CDR2 YNNKEL (reference sequence). The CDR3 loop spans 15 amino acids. J was trimmed by 4 bases and V by 1 base; bases with no gene match: 2. DNA for the CDR3: TGTGCCAGCAGCCAAGGGCTAGCGGGAGCAGATACGCAGTATTTT. Amino acids: CASSQGLAGADTQYF.

V gene TRBV24-1 combines with J gene TRBJ2-1; possibly TRBD1 for D (6 bases). CDR3 size: 16 residues. Germline CDR1 and CDR2: KGHDR and SFDVKD. The V gene lost 0 bases and the J gene lost 9 bases, with 17 bases spanning the gap. CDR3 protein: CATSDLRAGAGSEQFF. CDR3 bases: TGTGCCACCAGTGATTTGCGGGCAGGGGCTGGATCTGAGCAGTTCTTC.

This chain links TRBV6-5 with TRBJ1-4; D is ambiguous. V was pared by 2 bases and J by 3 bases, with 7 bases between. The germline CDR1 and CDR2 sequences are MNHEY and SVGAGI. The CDR3 totals 14 residues. CDR3 amino acids: CASSYGIPNEKLFF. As DNA, the CDR3 is TGTGCCAGCAGTTACGGCATTCCTAATGAAAAACTGTTTTTT.

The rearrangement links TRBV18 to TRBJ1-3, with 7 bases that match TRBD1. From germline, CDR1 is KGHSH and CDR2 LQKENI. The CDR3 loop spans 15 amino acids. The junction had 7 bases not matched to a gene; V was cut back by 5 bases and J by 3 bases. DNA for the CDR3: TGTGCCAGCTCAAAAACAGGGGCGTATGGAAACACCATATATTTT. This translates into CASSKTGAYGNTIYF.

J is TRBJ2-5 and V is TRBV27; TRBD2 matches 7 bases. This CDR3 has 16 amino acids. Germline V gene sequence: CDR1 MNHEY, CDR2 SMNVEV (reference sequence). V shed 4 bases and J 0 bases; nucleotides not matched to a gene: 8. This CDR3 reads CASSSKRGAYQETQYF. The CDR3 DNA reads as TGTGCCAGCAGTTCCAAGCGGGGCGCGTACCAAGAGACCCAGTACTTC.

This chain links TRBV27 with TRBJ1-2, with 9 bases fitting TRBD1. There are 15 residues in the CDR3. The germline V gene has CDR1 MNHEY and CDR2 SMNVEV (reference sequence). The junction had 5 bases not matched to a gene; V was cut back by 2 bases and J by 4 bases. CDR3 bases: TGTGCCAGCAGTTTAGCCGGGACAGGGATCTATGGCTACACCTTC. As protein: CASSLAGTGIYGYTF.

The rearrangement links TRBV7-9 to TRBJ1-4, with D hard to call. The CDR3 covers 15 residues. The V end lost 0 bases, the J end lost 5 bases, and 10 bases lay between the germline ends. The germline gives CDR1 SEHNR, CDR2 FQNEAQ (reference sequence). This CDR3 is CASSLARAGNEKLFF. The CDR3 region has the DNA TGTGCCAGCAGCTTAGCGCGGGCCGGAAATGAAAAACTGTTTTTT.

The rearrangement joins TRBV5-1 to TRBJ2-3; 8 nucleotides align to TRBD1. The germline V gene has CDR1 SGHRS and CDR2 YFSETQ. The CDR3 has 17 residues. The V segment lost 4 bases and the J segment 3 bases; nucleotides outside the gene matches: 13. The CDR3 DNA follows: TGCGCCAGCAGCACCTCGACACAGGGGGTGGGGACAGATACGCAGTATTTT. It is translated as CASSTSTQGVGTDTQYF.

This chain connects TRBV2 to TRBJ1-5; D gene unclear. The CDR3 covers 14 residues. Germline V lookup: CDR1 SNHLY, CDR2 FYNNEI. With 7 bases removed from V and 6 bases from J, the gap between germline ends came to 16 bases. DNA for the CDR3: TGTGCCAGCACTACCGACCCCCCGGGTCAGCCCCAGCATTTT. This codes for CASTTDPPGQPQHF.

This clone was seen more than once but under ten times. The J gene is TRBJ2-1, the V gene TRBV6-1; the match to TRBD2 covers 9 bases. The ends lost 1 base at V and 3 bases at J; junction bases unmatched: 10. The CDR3 length is 18 residues. CDR1 is MNHNS and CDR2 is SASEGT in the germline V gene. The DNA of the CDR3 is TGTGCCAGCAGTGAAGAGGATGGAAGCGGGAGGAGCTACAATGAGCAGTTCTTC. This gives the protein CASSEEDGSGRSYNEQFF.

The CDR3 reads CASSTGQGENSPLHF. The CDR3 DNA follows: TGTGCCAGTAGTACGGGACAGGGAGAAAATTCACCCCTCCACTTT. The V and J genes are TRBV19 and TRBJ1-6; 9 nucleotides agree with TRBD1. CDR3 length: 15 residues. Trimming cost V 4 bases and J 7 bases; bases outside gene matches: 5. The V gene's germline CDR1 is LNHDA and CDR2 SQIVND (reference sequence).

The rearrangement uses TRBV27 and TRBJ2-2, with D perhaps TRBD1 (5 bases). CDR1 is MNHEY, CDR2 SMNVEV, per germline (reference sequence). CDR3 length: 15 amino acids. Trimming took off 5 bases at V and 4 bases at J, with 14 bases between the two ends. This CDR3 is CASSPTGLSTGELFF. The CDR3 nucleotides are TGTGCCAGCAGTCCTACAGGTCTTTCCACCGGGGAGCTGTTTTTT.

J is TRBJ1-2 and V is TRBV4-2; weak D call: TRBD1 (5 bases). V was trimmed by 3 bases and J by 4 bases, leaving 18 bases between them. Per germline, CDR1 LGHNA and CDR2 YNFKEQ. The CDR3 runs 16 residues. CDR3 residues: CASSHIPYRRGYGYTF. In nucleotides, the CDR3 is TGTGCCAGCAGCCACATCCCGTATAGGAGGGGCTATGGCTACACCTTC.

Of note for this clone: The sample holds other DNA sequences that translate to the same CDR3. The V gene is TRBV19, the J gene TRBJ2-1; a possible D gene is TRBD1 (6 bases). Trimming took off 10 bases at V and 3 bases at J, with 13 bases between the two ends. This CDR3 contains 13 residues. The germline V gene has CDR1 LNHDA and CDR2 SQIVND (reference sequence). The CDR3 is CATRGRGYNEQFF. In DNA form, the CDR3 reads TGTGCCACCCGGGGCAGGGGCTACAATGAGCAGTTCTTC.

This chain uses TRBV2 with TRBJ2-7, with unresolved D. The CDR3 runs to 12 residues. From germline, CDR1 is SNHLY and CDR2 FYNNEI. V was trimmed by 3 bases and J by 3 bases, leaving 6 bases between them. CDR3 in DNA: TGTGCCAGCAGTGAGGCCTTCTACGAGCAGTACTTC. This codes for CASSEAFYEQYF.

This chain connects TRBV18 to TRBJ2-7; TRBD1 agrees at 9 bases. Losses at the gene ends were 3 bases for V and 5 bases for J; bases not matched to a gene: 5. The CDR3 has 14 amino acids. The germline V gene has CDR1 KGHSH and CDR2 LQKENI. The CDR3 DNA is TGTGCCAGCTCACCGGGACAGGGTATCCACGAGCAGTACTTC. This sequence encodes CASSPGQGIHEQYF.

This clone has just one count. The CDR3 protein is CASSRGGPGYEQYF. The CDR3, as DNA: TGTGCCAGCAGTCGGGGGGGGCCGGGTTACGAGCAGTACTTC. The chain combines TRBV2 with TRBJ2-7; TRBD2 agrees at 8 bases. The CDR3 consists of 14 residues. CDR1 is SNHLY and CDR2 is FYNNEI in the germline V gene. With V trimmed by 5 bases and J by 4 bases, 7 bases remained unmatched.

The chain joins TRBV5-1 to TRBJ2-3; 14 nucleotides align to TRBD2. Germline trimming cut 4 bases from V and 0 bases from J; bases unmatched to any gene: 7. Per germline, CDR1 SGHRS and CDR2 YFSETQ. There are 18 residues in the CDR3. The CDR3: CASSTGLAGASSTDTQYF. The CDR3 coding sequence is TGCGCCAGCAGCACGGGACTAGCGGGGGCCTCTAGCACAGATACGCAGTATTTT.

The chain uses TRBV2 and TRBJ2-3, with a tentative D call TRBD1 (5 bases). CDR3 length: 14 amino acids. CDR1 SNHLY and CDR2 FYNNEI come from the germline V gene. The germline V and J ends were trimmed by 7 bases and 1 base, with 12 bases remaining between them. The CDR3 here is CASTRVWGTDTQYF. CDR3 bases: TGTGCCAGCACCAGGGTTTGGGGCACAGATACGCAGTATTTT. The whole variable domain, remainder taken from reference TRBV2 and TRBJ2-3, is EPEVTQTPSHQVTQMGQEVILRCVPISNHLYFYWYRQILGQKVEFLVSFYNNEISEKSEIFDDQFSVERPDGSNFTLKIRSTKLEDSAMYFCASTRVWGTDTQYFGPGTRLTVL.

The chain is built from TRBV21-1 and TRBJ1-4; the DNA was not used to check the table's D call, TRBD1. TRBV21-1 is annotated as a pseudogene. The CDR3 is made up of 18 amino acids. The DNA of the CDR3 is TGTGCCAGCGGGGACCAGGAGACAGGGCGTGCAACTAATGAAAAACTGTTTTTT. Protein sequence: CASGDQETGRATNEKLFF.

This chain connects TRBV30 to TRBJ2-1; the match to TRBD2 covers 9 bases. J gave up 6 bases and V 0 bases, and 3 bases lay outside the gene matches. Germline V gene lookup returns CDR1 GTSNPN and CDR2 SVGIG (reference sequence). The CDR3 has 14 residues. CDR3 bases: TGTGCCTGGAGTGTAGGCGGGGGGGCCAATGAGCAGTTCTTC. Encoded protein: CAWSVGGGANEQFF.

This clone appeared once. The CDR3 reads CASSGTGGYEQYF. CDR3 sequence (DNA): TGCGCCAGCAGCGGGACAGGGGGCTACGAGCAGTACTTC. The V and J genes are TRBV5-1 and TRBJ2-7, with 11 bases fitting TRBD1. With 4 bases clipped from V and 3 bases from J, the junction kept 0 bases outside the gene matches. The CDR3 totals 13 residues. CDR1 and CDR2 from the germline V gene are SGHRS and YFSETQ.